A single sample is the source of the 29 T cell receptor beta chains below, sequenced in a study of tissue T cells after allogeneic stem cell transplantation (dated by TCRdb to between 2021 and 2024). The library came from the immunoSEQ multiplex PCR assay. TCRdb limited this immuneACCESS table to in-frame rearrangements with V and J called. A share of clones is missing; checked studies link under half to unresolved V genes, and the rest is unexplained. The table for this sample lists some 48,000 clones; 73% of them were counted only once. The ten largest clones take up 0.7% of the sample. The source material was sorted cells pooled from one or two spleens. The source of these receptors is a pool of C57BL/6 mice in good health.

About this clone itself: The genes and germline here are from mouse. The CDR3 extends 1 residue past the end of the read, so its final part is completed from the germline J gene. J is TRBJ1-3 and V is TRBV13-3, with D tentatively TRBD1 (5 bases). The V and J ends lost 3 bases and 2 bases respectively, with 6 bases between them. This CDR3 has 13 amino acids. Germline V lookup: CDR1 NNHDY, CDR2 SYVADS. The DNA read from the CDR3 is TGTGCCAGCAGTGGAGGGGCTGGAAATACGCTCTAT. This gives the protein CASSGGAGNTLY. The whole CDR3 sequence reads CASSGGAGNTLYF.

Of note for this clone: Genes and germline come from the mouse. The CDR3 goes on 1 residue after the read ends, and that part is filled in from the germline J gene. The genes are TRBV12-1 and TRBJ1-2; 10 nucleotides match TRBD1. The germline CDR1 and CDR2 sequences are SGHSN and HYEKVE. This CDR3 region has 14 residues. The trim removed 0 bases at V and 4 bases at J, leaving 1 base unmatched. Here the CDR3 reads CASSLGTGVSDYTF. The sequenced part of the CDR3 DNA is TGTGCCAGCTCTCTCGGGACAGGGGTCTCCGACTACACC.

Remarks on this clone: Each gene name is a mouse one. The CDR3 end falls 1 residue outside the read, so it is completed with the germline J gene. The rearrangement uses TRBV19 and TRBJ1-3; TRBD1 is a possible D gene (5 bases). Germline V CDR1 and CDR2: FNHDT, SITEND (reference sequence). The V end was cut by 4 bases, the J end by 0 bases, with 5 bases between. CDR3 length equals 13 residues. The sequenced CDR3 bases are TGTGCCAGCAGTGGACATTCTGGAAATACGCTCTAT. As protein: CASSGHSGNTLY. The whole CDR3 protein is CASSGHSGNTLYF.

Worth noting for this clone: The germline and genes are mouse ones. The CDR3 is cut off 1 residue early in the read; its end comes from the germline J gene. J is TRBJ2-5 and V is TRBV13-2; D may match TRBD1 or TRBD2 (5 bases each). V gave up 0 bases and J gave up 0 bases, with 8 bases separating them. Germline V gene sequence: CDR1 NNHNN, CDR2 SYGAGS (reference sequence). The CDR3 spans 15 residues. Partial CDR3 DNA: TGTGCCAGCGGTGATGGGGGGTTTAACCAAGACACCCAGTAC. Translated: CASGDGGFNQDTQY. The whole CDR3 sequence is CASGDGGFNQDTQYF.

Turning to this clone: Mouse gene names and germline throughout. The read halts 1 residue ahead of the CDR3 end, with the missing end drawn from the germline J gene. V is TRBV12-1 and J is TRBJ2-7, with 8 nucleotides matching TRBD2. The CDR3 contains 13 residues. Germline V gives CDR1 SGHSN, CDR2 HYEKVE. V was pared by 2 bases and J by 7 bases, with 6 bases of the junction left unmatched. The covered CDR3 bases are TGTGCCAGCTCTCGGAGGGGGGGGCTGGAACAGTAC. This gives the protein CASSRRGGLEQY. The complete CDR3 protein is CASSRRGGLEQYF. Drawing the rest from reference TRBV12-1 and TRBJ2-7, the complete variable domain is DSGVVQSPRHIIKEKGGRSVLTCIPISGHSNVVWYQQTLGKELKFLIQHYEKVERDKGFLPSRFSVQQFDDYHSEMNMSALELEDSAMYFCASSRRGGLEQYFGPGTRLTVL.

A note on this clone: Mouse names are used for the genes. The CDR3 end falls 1 residue outside the read, so it is completed with the germline J gene. The gene calls are TRBV24 and TRBJ2-2; perhaps TRBD1 as D (6 bases). Germline CDR1 and CDR2: KGHTA and FRNEEI. The CDR3 loop spans 14 amino acids. V gave up 6 bases and J gave up 0 bases, with 8 bases separating them. CDR3 DNA, as far as it was read: TGTGCCAGCAGACAGGGTGCAAACACCGGGCAGCTCTAC. Translated: CASRQGANTGQLY. The full CDR3 protein reads CASRQGANTGQLYF.

On this clone: Each gene name is a mouse one. The sequenced fragment ends 1 residue before the CDR3 boundary, so the rest is inferred from the germline J gene. The V call is TRBV15, the J call TRBJ1-1; 7 nucleotides align to TRBD1. Trimming took 5 bases from V and 0 from J; bases not matched to a gene: 3. The CDR3 is made up of 14 amino acids. Germline V gives CDR1 SGHND, CDR2 FRSKSL. The part of the CDR3 DNA that was read is TGTGCCAGCAGTCCACAGGGGTCAAACACAGAAGTCTTC. Translated: CASSPQGSNTEVF. The whole CDR3 reads CASSPQGSNTEVFF.

Notes on this clone: Germline and genes here are mouse. From the germline J gene comes the end of the CDR3, since the read stops 1 residue before it. The chain combines TRBV20 with TRBJ2-1, with unresolved D. The V and J ends lost 1 base and 0 bases respectively, with 10 bases between them. Germline CDR1 and CDR2: GFQATS and STVNSAI. This CDR3 region has 15 residues. The sequenced part of the CDR3 DNA is TGTGGTGCTAGGGGGCCGGGAGATAACTATGCTGAGCAGTTC. This gives the protein CGARGPGDNYAEQF. From start to end, the CDR3 is CGARGPGDNYAEQFF.

About this clone itself: Genes and germline come from the mouse. The observed sequence ends 1 residue before the CDR3 terminus, with the missing tail filled in from the germline J gene. V and J are TRBV19 and TRBJ1-1, with D unclear. The CDR3 has 10 amino acids. Germline loops: CDR1 FNHDT, CDR2 SITEND (reference sequence). V shed 5 bases and J shed 6 bases, with 5 bases lying between them. CDR3 sequence: CASSTSEVFF. CDR3 DNA (partial): TGTGCCAGCAGCACCTCAGAAGTCTTC.

This clone was seen more than once but under ten times. Here the gene names and germline are mouse. The read comes to an end 1 residue before the CDR3 does, leaving the germline J gene to fill in the end. This sequence joins TRBV31 and TRBJ2-7, with 10 nucleotides matching TRBD1. The V gene end was trimmed by 0 bases and the J gene end by 3 bases; junction bases not matched to a gene: 2. The CDR3 spans 14 residues. Germline-derived CDR1 and CDR2 are GKSSPN and SITVG. CDR3 protein: CAWSLGDRGYEQYF. The sequenced CDR3 bases are TGTGCCTGGAGTCTAGGGGACAGGGGCTATGAACAGTAC. The variable domain in full, with the rest retrieved from reference TRBV31 and TRBJ2-7, is AQTIHQWPVAEIKAVGSPLSLGCTIKGKSSPNLYWYWQATGGTLQQLFYSITVGQVESVVQLNLSASRPKDDQFILSTEKLLLSHSGFYLCAWSLGDRGYEQYFGPGTRLTVL.

This clone was counted only a few times. Here the gene names and germline are mouse. The CDR3 end is not reached by the read, which stops 1 residue before it; the germline J gene fills it in. The chain couples TRBV19 to TRBJ1-5, with D unclear. Germline CDR1 reads FNHDT; CDR2 reads SITEND (reference sequence). V was cut by 4 bases and J by 9 bases, with 14 bases left in between. The CDR3 is 13 amino acids. The CDR3 protein is CASSAGRGRAPLF. Partial CDR3 DNA: TGTGCCAGCAGTGCGGGCAGAGGAAGGGCTCCGCTT.

Details on this clone: Germline and genes: mouse. The CDR3 loop reads CASSSRDQDTQYF. The part of the CDR3 DNA that was read is TGTGCCAGCAGCTCCAGGGACCAAGACACCCAGTAC. The chain links TRBV3 to TRBJ2-5; tentatively, D is TRBD1 (5 bases). The CDR3 extends 1 residue past the end of the read, so its final part is completed from the germline J gene. The CDR3 sequence is 13 residues long. The germline gives CDR1 SNHLY, CDR2 FYNGKV (reference sequence). V shed 4 bases and J shed 1 base, with 6 bases lying between them.

Comments on this clone: Genes here carry mouse names. Read coverage stops 1 residue before the CDR3 terminus; the germline J gene supplies the remainder. The genes are TRBV1 and TRBJ2-5; tentatively, D is TRBD1 (5 bases). Germline CDR1 reads NSQYPW; CDR2 reads LRSPGD (reference sequence). The CDR3 covers 15 residues. Trimming removed 2 bases from V and 0 bases from J, with 9 bases in between. The CDR3 sequence: CTCSASRVNQDTQYF. The part of the CDR3 DNA that was read is TGCACCTGCAGTGCAAGCAGGGTTAACCAAGACACCCAGTAC.

In the case of this clone: The genes are named according to mouse. The read gets to within 1 residue of the CDR3 end, and the germline J gene fills in the rest. J is TRBJ2-5 and V is TRBV13-1; D call uncertain. The germline V gene has CDR1 NSHNY and CDR2 SYGAGN. V lost 4 bases and J 3 bases, leaving 6 bases between the germline ends. The CDR3 is 12 amino acids. The sequenced part of the CDR3 DNA is TGTGCCAGCAGTTGGCAACAAGACACCCAGTAC. It yields the protein CASSWQQDTQY. The entire CDR3 is CASSWQQDTQYF.

Points on this clone: The gene symbols are mouse symbols. The CDR3 end is not reached by the read, which stops 1 residue before it; the germline J gene fills it in. V and J are TRBV15 and TRBJ2-2; D uncertain. With 6 bases removed from V and 0 bases from J, the gap between germline ends came to 5 bases. Germline CDR1 and CDR2: SGHND and FRSKSL. CDR3 length equals 13 residues. CDR3 DNA, as far as it was read: TGTGCCAGCAGACAGACAAACACCGGGCAGCTCTAC. It codes for CASRQTNTGQLY. The whole CDR3 reads CASRQTNTGQLYF.

In regard to this clone: Gene names are mouse gene names. From the germline J gene comes the end of the CDR3, since the read stops 1 residue before it. The chain employs TRBV13-3 and TRBJ2-4, with TRBD2 identical over 8 bases. J gave up 2 bases and V 2 bases, and 1 base lay outside the gene matches. Germline V CDR1 and CDR2: NNHDY, SYVADS. The CDR3 consists of 14 residues. The sequenced part of the CDR3 DNA is TGTGCCAGCAGTGACTGGGGGGCTCAAAACACCTTGTAC. Amino acid sequence: CASSDWGAQNTLY. In full, the CDR3 reads CASSDWGAQNTLYF.

There are a few counts of this clone. Gene names are the mouse ones. The read ends 1 residue before the CDR3 terminus; that terminus is restored from the germline J gene. The chain couples TRBV2 to TRBJ2-7; 7 nucleotides match TRBD2. This CDR3 has 13 residues. V lost 0 bases, J lost 6 bases, and 2 bases stayed unmatched. Germline V CDR1 and CDR2: LGHNA, YSYQKL. The part of the CDR3 DNA that was read is TGTGCCAGCAGCCAAGAGGGGGGGTCTGAACAGTAC. It codes for CASSQEGGSEQY. The full CDR3 reads CASSQEGGSEQYF.

On this clone itself: All gene names here are mouse names. From the germline J gene comes the end of the CDR3, since the read stops 1 residue before it. The chain joins TRBV21 to TRBJ2-2; 9 positions match TRBD1. TRBV21 carries the ORF label, with uncertain function. The CDR3 covers 17 residues. Trimming cost V 4 bases and J 2 bases; bases outside gene matches: 8. The CDR3 bases that were read are TGTGCTAGCAGTCCTCCCTACAGGGGGCCTAACACCGGGCAGCTCTAC. It is translated as CASSPPYRGPNTGQLY. The full-length CDR3 reads as CASSPPYRGPNTGQLYF.

This clone was found once. The genes and germline here are from mouse. The CDR3 goes on 1 residue after the read ends, and that part is filled in from the germline J gene. The V and J genes are TRBV13-1 and TRBJ2-1; D gene unclear. V shed 1 base and J shed 2 bases, with 10 bases lying between them. Germline V gene sequence: CDR1 NSHNY, CDR2 SYGAGN. The CDR3 consists of 15 residues. CDR3 bases read: TGTGCCAGCAGTGATCTCAGGTCTGACTATGCTGAGCAGTTC. This codes for CASSDLRSDYAEQF. The CDR3 in its entirety is CASSDLRSDYAEQFF.

About this clone: Gene names are the mouse ones. The sequence runs out 1 residue before the end of the CDR3; the remainder is reconstructed from the germline J gene. The rearrangement uses TRBV13-3 and TRBJ1-6, with TRBD1 matching over 8 bases. TRBJ1-6 is noted as an ORF with a role that remains uncertain. J lost 0 bases, V lost 9 bases, and 2 bases had no gene match. This CDR3 spans 14 amino acids. Germline loops: CDR1 NNHDY, CDR2 SYVADS. CDR3 loop: CATRGHSYNSPLYF. The part of the CDR3 DNA that was read is TGTGCCACCAGGGGGCATTCCTATAATTCGCCCCTCTAC.

As for this clone: The gene symbols are mouse symbols. The CDR3 is cut off 1 residue early in the read; its end comes from the germline J gene. This chain joins TRBV13-1 and TRBJ2-5; D ambiguous. Trimming stripped 6 bases from V and 0 bases from J, with 8 bases between. This CDR3 is 13 amino acids long. Germline lookup yields CDR1 NSHNY and CDR2 SYGAGN. The CDR3 loop reads CASTRHNQDTQYF. The DNA read from the CDR3 is TGTGCCAGCACCCGACACAACCAAGACACCCAGTAC.

Of note for this clone: Any gene name here is a mouse gene name. The read terminates 1 residue before the CDR3 end, so the remaining end is supplied by the germline J gene. The chain uses TRBV2 and TRBJ1-5; the D is unclear. Per the germline V gene, CDR1 is LGHNA and CDR2 is YSYQKL. With 6 bases removed from V and 0 bases from J, the gap between germline ends came to 12 bases. The CDR3 consists of 15 residues. Partial CDR3 DNA: TGTGCCAGCAGTTCCCCGGAAGTTAACAACCAGGCTCCGCTT. It codes for CASSSPEVNNQAPL. Given in full, the CDR3 is CASSSPEVNNQAPLF.

A remark on this clone: Here the gene names and germline are mouse. The read ends 1 residue early relative to the CDR3; the germline J gene fills the gap. The chain couples TRBV29 to TRBJ2-5; D unresolved. V was trimmed by 3 bases and J by 0 bases, leaving 7 bases between them. This CDR3 has 14 amino acids. CDR1 and CDR2 from the germline V gene are MSHET and SYDVDS. CDR3 sequence reads: CASSFRSNQDTQYF. The sequenced part of the CDR3 DNA is TGTGCTAGCAGTTTTAGGAGTAACCAAGACACCCAGTAC.

Regarding this clone: The germline and genes are mouse ones. The read ends 1 residue before the CDR3 terminus; that terminus is restored from the germline J gene. The V gene is TRBV5, the J gene TRBJ1-2; no reliable D call. The CDR3 sequence is 13 residues long. Germline CDR1 reads LGHNA; CDR2 reads YNLKQL (reference sequence). Trimming shortened V by 0 bases and J by 1 base, and 3 bases separated the two germline ends. The CDR3 reads CASSQEINSDYTF. The sequenced part of the CDR3 DNA is TGTGCCAGCAGCCAAGAAATAAACTCCGACTACACC.

Concerning this clone: The listed genes are named as in mouse. The read terminates 1 residue ahead of where the CDR3 ends, so the germline J gene completes it. V gene TRBV19 combines with J gene TRBJ1-1; 7 bases map to TRBD1. The length of the CDR3 is 16 residues. Trimming cost V 2 bases and J 0 bases; bases outside gene matches: 7. The germline gives CDR1 FNHDT, CDR2 SITEND (reference sequence). The CDR3 region is CASSITGARANTEVFF. The CDR3 bases that were read are TGTGCCAGCAGTATCACAGGGGCCCGTGCAAACACAGAAGTCTTC.

As concerns this clone: All gene names here are mouse names. Sequencing ends 1 residue short of the CDR3 end; the germline J gene provides the rest. The V gene is TRBV3, the J gene TRBJ2-7, with 7 bases aligning to TRBD2. Germline-derived CDR1 and CDR2 are SNHLY and FYNGKV (reference sequence). The CDR3 sequence is 15 residues long. Trimming cost V 6 bases and J 0 bases; bases outside gene matches: 8. CDR3 DNA, as far as it was read: TGTGCCAGCAGTCCACTGGGGAGGAGCTCCTATGAACAGTAC. It encodes CASSPLGRSSYEQY. The CDR3 in full is CASSPLGRSSYEQYF. The whole variable domain, filled in from reference TRBV3 and TRBJ2-7, reads GPKVLQIPSHQIIDMGQMVTLNCDPVSNHLYFYWYKQILGQQMEFLVNFYNGKVMEKSKLFKDQFSVERPDGSYFTLKIQPTALEDSAVYFCASSPLGRSSYEQYFGPGTRLTVL.

As to this clone: The listed genes are named as in mouse. The read stops 1 residue short of the end of the CDR3; the missing end is completed from the germline J gene. The chain uses TRBV3 and TRBJ2-4; TRBD2 aligns across 7 bases. After removal of 0 bases from V and 1 base from J, the junction contained 4 bases not matched to a gene. CDR3 length: 16 amino acids. Germline assignment: CDR1 SNHLY and CDR2 FYNGKV (reference sequence). This CDR3 is CASSLAGGMGQNTLYF. The CDR3 DNA, read in part, is TGTGCCAGCAGCTTAGCTGGGGGGATGGGTCAAAACACCTTGTAC.

Details on this clone: Mouse gene names apply. Read coverage stops 1 residue before the CDR3 terminus; the germline J gene supplies the remainder. The chain is built from TRBV13-1 and TRBJ2-4; TRBD1 or TRBD2 may be the D gene (5 bases each). CDR3 length equals 15 residues. CDR1 and CDR2 from the germline V gene are NSHNY and SYGAGN. With 0 bases removed from V and 2 bases from J, the gap between germline ends came to 10 bases. The DNA read from the CDR3 is TGTGCCAGCAGTGATGCAAAGGGGACTCAAAACACCTTGTAC. Its translation: CASSDAKGTQNTLY. The complete CDR3 protein is CASSDAKGTQNTLYF.

Points on this clone: Mouse gene names apply. The read falls 1 residue short of the CDR3 end, and the missing part is taken from the germline J gene. The V call is TRBV29, the J call TRBJ2-7; D uncertain. The V end lost 5 bases, the J end lost 0 bases, and 8 bases lay between the germline ends. The CDR3 covers 13 residues. The germline V gene encodes CDR1 MSHET and CDR2 SYDVDS. CDR3 sequence: CASSGWDSYEQYF. The sequenced part of the CDR3 DNA is TGTGCTAGCAGTGGGTGGGACTCCTATGAACAGTAC.